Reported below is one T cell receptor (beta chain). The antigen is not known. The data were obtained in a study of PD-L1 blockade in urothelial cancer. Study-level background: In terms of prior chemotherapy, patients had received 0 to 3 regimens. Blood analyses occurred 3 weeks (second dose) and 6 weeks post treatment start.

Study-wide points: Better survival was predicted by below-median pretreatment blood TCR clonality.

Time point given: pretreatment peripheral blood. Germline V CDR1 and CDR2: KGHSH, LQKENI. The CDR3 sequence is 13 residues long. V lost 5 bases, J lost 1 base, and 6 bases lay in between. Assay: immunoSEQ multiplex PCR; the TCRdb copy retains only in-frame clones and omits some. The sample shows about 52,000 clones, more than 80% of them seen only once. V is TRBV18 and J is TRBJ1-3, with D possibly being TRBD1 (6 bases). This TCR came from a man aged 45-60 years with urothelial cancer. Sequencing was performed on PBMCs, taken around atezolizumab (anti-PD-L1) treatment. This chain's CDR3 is CASSTGSGNTIYF. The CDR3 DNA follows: TGTGCCAGCTCAACAGGGTCTGGAAACACCATATATTTT.